Below, 8 T cell receptor beta chains from the same sample are listed, as sequenced in a study of shared clonotypes between healthy human individuals. Sequencing used immunoSEQ multiplex PCR; TCRdb keeps in-frame clones, though not all of them. The data hold 640,000 or so clones, with approximately 75% observed a single time. Material: memory CD4+ T cells sorted from blood. Subset meaning: CD45RA-negative fraction. The source of these receptors is a young woman in good health.

On this clone: Other DNA sequences of this sample code for an identical CDR3. The gene calls are TRBV28 and TRBJ2-7; 9 bases fit TRBD1. J was trimmed by 3 bases and V by 4 bases; bases with no gene match: 4. The CDR3 covers 14 residues. From germline, CDR1 is MDHEN and CDR2 SYDVKM. Here the CDR3 reads CASSSGQGIYEQYF. The DNA for the CDR3 is TGTGCCAGCAGTTCAGGACAGGGGATCTACGAGCAGTACTTC.

This clone was picked up one time. CDR3 residues: CASSPGPTNYGYTF. Written as DNA, the CDR3 is TGTGCCAGCAGCCCGGGACCGACTAACTATGGCTACACCTTC. This chain links TRBV7-3 with TRBJ1-2; tentative D call: TRBD1 (5 bases). The CDR3 contains 14 residues. Germline loops: CDR1 SGHTA, CDR2 FQGTGA. V was trimmed by 5 bases and J by 0 bases, leaving 10 bases between them.

The chain is built from TRBV30 and TRBJ1-4; the match to TRBD1 covers 8 bases. J gave up 5 bases and V 6 bases, and 2 bases lay outside the gene matches. In germline, CDR1 is GTSNPN, CDR2 SVGIG (reference sequence). CDR3 length: 12 residues. The chain's CDR3 is CACWTGNEKLFF. The DNA for the CDR3 is TGTGCCTGCTGGACAGGGAATGAAAAACTGTTTTTT.

The sample holds a few counts of this clone. This rearrangement joins TRBV19 to TRBJ2-7; tentatively, D is TRBD1 or TRBD2 (5 bases each). The CDR3 runs to 14 residues. V was clipped by 6 bases and J by 4 bases, with 16 bases between them. The germline CDR1 and CDR2 sequences are LNHDA and SQIVND (reference sequence). CDR3 residues: CASSRGAEAYEQYF. In nucleotides, the CDR3 is TGTGCCAGTAGCCGAGGGGCAGAAGCATACGAGCAGTACTTC.

This chain connects TRBV6-6 to TRBJ2-7; weak D call: TRBD2 (6 bases). V lost 8 bases and J 5 bases, leaving 13 bases between the germline ends. Germline CDR1 and CDR2: MNHNY and SVGAGI (reference sequence). CDR3 length: 12 residues. The CDR3 region is CASSGGLNEQYF. The CDR3 DNA is TGTGCCAGCTCCGGGGGTCTAAACGAGCAGTACTTC.

V usage is TRBV28 and J usage is TRBJ2-3; D not certain. The length of the CDR3 is 14 residues. Germline CDR1 is MDHEN and CDR2 is SYDVKM. Trimming shortened V by 3 bases and J by 2 bases, and 9 bases separated the two germline ends. The DNA for the CDR3 is TGTGCCAGCAGTTTCCCCGCGATCACAGATACGCAGTATTTT. It codes for CASSFPAITDTQYF.

The rearrangement joins TRBV5-4 to TRBJ1-2; no clear D gene. CDR3 length: 15 residues. The germline V and J ends were trimmed by 0 bases and 6 bases, with 15 bases remaining between them. Germline V gene lookup returns CDR1 SGHNT and CDR2 YYREEE (reference sequence). The CDR3 bases are TGTGCCAGCAGCTTGGGGGCTTGGGCCAACAATGGCTACACCTTC. Translation gives CASSLGAWANNGYTF. The entire variable domain, with the rest obtained from reference TRBV5-4 and TRBJ1-2, is as follows: ETGVTQSPTHLIKTRGQQVTLRCSSQSGHNTVSWYQQALGQGPQFIFQYYREEENGRGNFPPRFSGLQFPNYSSELNVNALELDDSALYLCASSLGAWANNGYTFGSGTRLTVV.

This chain links TRBV5-1 with TRBJ1-2, with D possibly matching TRBD1 (5 bases). The CDR3 spans 14 residues. Trimming took off 0 bases at V and 6 bases at J, with 12 bases between the two ends. Germline V lookup: CDR1 SGHRS, CDR2 YFSETQ. The CDR3 bases are TGCGCCAGCAGCTTGGTCCAGGGAATAGATGGCTACACCTTC. This sequence encodes CASSLVQGIDGYTF. The full variable domain, its missing parts supplied by reference TRBV5-1 and TRBJ1-2, is KAGVTQTPRYLIKTRGQQVTLSCSPISGHRSVSWYQQTPGQGLQFLFEYFSETQRNKGNFPGRFSGRQFSNSRSEMNVSTLELGDSALYLCASSLVQGIDGYTFGSGTRLTVV.